This T cell receptor (beta chain) was obtained from a study of Graves' ophthalmopathy and Graves' hyperthyroidism. Study-wide results and limits: Ophthalmopathy progression was predicted with under 71% sensitivity and about 72% specificity. A classifier, a 13-signature model, separated ophthalmopathy from stable hyperthyroidism with approximately 88% sensitivity and about 83% specificity.

This clonotype was detected only a few times. Its target is unknown. Scientists amplified the TCR beta CDR3 regions from RNA transcripts. The workflow started with a first-round RT-PCR run with HTBI primers and then moved on to a second-round multiplex PCR. TCRdb used MiXCR to reprocess the multiplex PCR reads, holding one entry per CDR3 protein. This table has hundreds of thousands of distinct CDR3 sequences, around 42% appearing once. V lost 4 bases and J lost 3; bases outside the gene matches: 10. Germline assignment: CDR1 KGHDR and CDR2 SFDVKD. There are 16 residues in the CDR3. The source material was peripheral blood. This TCR was sampled from an adult man with Graves' ophthalmopathy. The chain has TRBV24-1 and TRBJ2-7; 8 bases align to TRBD2. The CDR3 nucleotides are TGTGCCACCAGTGACTCGATCCCGGGACTAGGCTACGAGCAGTACTTC. Translating gives CATSDSIPGLGYEQYF.